This T cell receptor (beta chain) comes out of a study of a mutant IDH1 vaccine in newly diagnosed glioma. Study-level information: Before enrollment, the patients had been treated with radiotherapy alone, temozolomide alone, or both together. Most of them had received both.

Time point specified: week 35, safety follow-up. With topical imiquimod, each dose of the vaccine consisted of 300 ug of mutant IDH1 20-mer peptide. The protocol was immunoSEQ multiplex PCR, while the TCRdb copy is restricted to in-frame clones and leaves out a portion. Of under 60,000 clones detected, less than 80% appear once; the ten largest clones hold 12%. The germline V gene has CDR1 SGHTA and CDR2 FQGNSA. CDR3 size: 15 residues. Deletions cut 2 bases from V and 5 bases from J, with 13 bases between. Regarding this clone: Its antigen remains unidentified.

The sequence came from a man aged 40-49 years with glioma. The rearrangement links TRBV7-2 to TRBJ1-5; D is unresolved. The sequencing here drew on PBMCs, taken from a glioma patient whose treatment included an IDH1 peptide vaccine. The CDR3 nucleotides are TGTGCCAGCAGCTTAAGAAGGGAACTTCATCAGCCCCAGCATTTT. Its translation: CASSLRRELHQPQHF.